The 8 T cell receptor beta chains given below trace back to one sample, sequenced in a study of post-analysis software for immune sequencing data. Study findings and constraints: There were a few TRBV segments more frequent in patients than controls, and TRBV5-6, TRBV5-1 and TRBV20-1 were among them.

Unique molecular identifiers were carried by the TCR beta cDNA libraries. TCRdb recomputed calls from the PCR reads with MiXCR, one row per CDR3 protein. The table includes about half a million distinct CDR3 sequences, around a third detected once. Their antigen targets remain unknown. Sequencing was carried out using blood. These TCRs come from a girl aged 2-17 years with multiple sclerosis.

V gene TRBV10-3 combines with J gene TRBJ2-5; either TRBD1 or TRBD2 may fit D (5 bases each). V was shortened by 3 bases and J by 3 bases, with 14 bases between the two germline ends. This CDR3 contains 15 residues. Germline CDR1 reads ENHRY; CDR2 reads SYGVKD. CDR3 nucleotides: TGTGCCATCAGTGACCCGAGGGGAGTGGAAGAGACCCAGTACTTC. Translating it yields CAISDPRGVEETQYF.

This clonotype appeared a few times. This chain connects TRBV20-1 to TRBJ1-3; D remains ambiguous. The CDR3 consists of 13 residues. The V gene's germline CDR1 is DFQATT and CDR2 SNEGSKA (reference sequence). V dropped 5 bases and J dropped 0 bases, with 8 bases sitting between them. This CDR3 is CSARGVSGNTIYF. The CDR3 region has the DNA TGCAGTGCTCGGGGAGTCTCTGGAAACACCATATATTTT.

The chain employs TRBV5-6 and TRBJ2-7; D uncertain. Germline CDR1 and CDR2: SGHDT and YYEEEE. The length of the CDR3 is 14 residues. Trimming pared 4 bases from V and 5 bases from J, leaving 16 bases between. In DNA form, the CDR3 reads TGTGCCAGCAGCACAACCCTATTATTGGACGAGCAGTACTTC. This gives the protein CASSTTLLLDEQYF.

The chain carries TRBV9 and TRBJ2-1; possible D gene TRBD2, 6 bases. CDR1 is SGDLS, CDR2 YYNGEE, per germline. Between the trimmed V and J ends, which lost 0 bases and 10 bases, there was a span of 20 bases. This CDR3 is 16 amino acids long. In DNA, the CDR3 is TGTGCCAGCAGCGTAGCTGGGGGGAGAGAAGTAGGCGAGCAGTTCTTC. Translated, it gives CASSVAGGREVGEQFF.

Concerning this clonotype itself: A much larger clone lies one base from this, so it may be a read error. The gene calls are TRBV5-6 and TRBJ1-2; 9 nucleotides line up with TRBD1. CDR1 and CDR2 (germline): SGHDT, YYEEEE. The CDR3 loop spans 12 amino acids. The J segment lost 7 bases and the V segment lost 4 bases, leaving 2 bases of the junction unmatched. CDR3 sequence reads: CASSGQGIGYTF. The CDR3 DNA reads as TGTGCCAGCAGCGGACAGGGGATTGGCTACACCTTC.

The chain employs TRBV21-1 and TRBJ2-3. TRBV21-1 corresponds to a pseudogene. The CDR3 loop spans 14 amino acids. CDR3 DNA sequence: TGTGCCAGCAGCAAAGCGCCGGGGACAGATACGCAGTATTTT. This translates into CASSKAPGTDTQYF.

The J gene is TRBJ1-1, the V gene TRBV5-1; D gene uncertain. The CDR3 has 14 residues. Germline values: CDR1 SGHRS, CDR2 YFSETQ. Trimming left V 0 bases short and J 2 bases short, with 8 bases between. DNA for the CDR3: TGCGCCAGCAGCTTGGCCCTTTCAAACACTGAAGCTTTCTTT. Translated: CASSLALSNTEAFF.

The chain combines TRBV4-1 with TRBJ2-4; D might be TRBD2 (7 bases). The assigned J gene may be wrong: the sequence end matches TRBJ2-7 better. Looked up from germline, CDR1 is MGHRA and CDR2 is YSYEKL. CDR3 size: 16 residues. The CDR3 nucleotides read TGCGCCAGCAGCCAAGAGCTTAGGGGGGGGTCCGACGAGCAGTACTTC. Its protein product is CASSQELRGGSDEQYF.